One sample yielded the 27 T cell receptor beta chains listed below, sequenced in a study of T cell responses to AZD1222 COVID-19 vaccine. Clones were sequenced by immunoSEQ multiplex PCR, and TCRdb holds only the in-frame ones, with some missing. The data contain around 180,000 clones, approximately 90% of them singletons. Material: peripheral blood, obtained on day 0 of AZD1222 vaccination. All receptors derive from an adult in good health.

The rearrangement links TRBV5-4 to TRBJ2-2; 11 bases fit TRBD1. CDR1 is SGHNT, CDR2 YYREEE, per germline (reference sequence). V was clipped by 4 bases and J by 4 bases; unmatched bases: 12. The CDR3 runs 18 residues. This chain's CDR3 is CASSAPGTGGTGTGELFF. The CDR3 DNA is TGTGCCAGCAGCGCACCTGGGACAGGGGGTACGGGCACCGGGGAGCTGTTTTTT.

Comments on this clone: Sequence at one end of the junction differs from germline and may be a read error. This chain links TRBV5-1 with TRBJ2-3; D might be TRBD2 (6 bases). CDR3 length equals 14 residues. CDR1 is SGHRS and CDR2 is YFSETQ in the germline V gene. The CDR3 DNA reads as TGCGCCAGCACCTTGGGGGACTCCGTGAATACGCAGTATTTT. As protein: CASTLGDSVNTQYF.

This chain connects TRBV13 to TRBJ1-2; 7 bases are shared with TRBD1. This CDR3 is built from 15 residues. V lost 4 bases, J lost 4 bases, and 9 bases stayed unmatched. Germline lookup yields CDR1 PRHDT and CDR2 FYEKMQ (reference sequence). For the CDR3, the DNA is TGTGCCAGCAGCTCGAAGGGGGCTGAAACCTATGGCTACACCTTC. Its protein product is CASSSKGAETYGYTF.

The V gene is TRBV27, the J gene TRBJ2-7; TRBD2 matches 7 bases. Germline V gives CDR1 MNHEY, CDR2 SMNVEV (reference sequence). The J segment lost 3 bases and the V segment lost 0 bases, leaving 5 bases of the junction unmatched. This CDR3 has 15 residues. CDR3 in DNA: TGTGCCAGCAGTTTATCCCCCGGGGGGAACTACGAGCAGTACTTC. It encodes CASSLSPGGNYEQYF.

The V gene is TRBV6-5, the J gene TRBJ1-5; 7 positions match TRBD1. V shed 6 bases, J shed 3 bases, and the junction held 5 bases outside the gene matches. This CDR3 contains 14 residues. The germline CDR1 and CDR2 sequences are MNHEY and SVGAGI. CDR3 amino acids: CASSRGQDNQPQHF. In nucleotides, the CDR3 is TGTGCCAGCAGCCGAGGACAGGACAATCAGCCCCAGCATTTT.

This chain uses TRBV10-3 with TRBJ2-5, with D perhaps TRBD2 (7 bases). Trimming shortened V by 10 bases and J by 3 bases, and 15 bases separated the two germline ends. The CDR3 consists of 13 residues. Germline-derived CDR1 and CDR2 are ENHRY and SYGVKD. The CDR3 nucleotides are TGTGCCACCGCGGCGGGGGCAGAAGAGACCCAGTACTTC. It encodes CATAAGAEETQYF.

The CDR3 sequence is CATGYAGGAGNTIYF. The CDR3 DNA reads TGTGCCACCGGCTATGCGGGTGGAGCTGGAAACACCATATATTTT. This chain joins TRBV6-5 and TRBJ1-3, with unresolved D. This CDR3 is 15 amino acids long. CDR1 MNHEY and CDR2 SVGAGI come from the germline V gene. The germline V and J ends were trimmed by 10 bases and 2 bases, with 18 bases remaining between them.

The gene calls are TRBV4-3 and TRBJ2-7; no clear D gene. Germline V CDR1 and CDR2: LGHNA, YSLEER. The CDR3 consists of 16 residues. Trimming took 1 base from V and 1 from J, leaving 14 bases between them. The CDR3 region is CASSQGVADISYEQYF. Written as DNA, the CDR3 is TGCGCCAGCAGCCAAGGGGTGGCAGATATATCCTACGAGCAGTACTTC.

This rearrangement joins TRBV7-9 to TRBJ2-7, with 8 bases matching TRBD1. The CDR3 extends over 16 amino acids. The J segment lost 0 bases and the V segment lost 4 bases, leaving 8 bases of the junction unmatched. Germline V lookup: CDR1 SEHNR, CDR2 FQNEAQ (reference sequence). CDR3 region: CASSSLSGTGSYEQYF. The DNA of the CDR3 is TGTGCCAGCAGCTCCTTGTCCGGGACAGGCTCCTACGAGCAGTACTTC.

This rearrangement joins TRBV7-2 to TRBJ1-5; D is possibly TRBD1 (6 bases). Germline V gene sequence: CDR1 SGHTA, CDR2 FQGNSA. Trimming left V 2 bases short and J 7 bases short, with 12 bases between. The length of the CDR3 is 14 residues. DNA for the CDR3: TGTGCCAGCAGCTTAAAGACAGGATGGCAGCCCCAGCATTTT. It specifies CASSLKTGWQPQHF.

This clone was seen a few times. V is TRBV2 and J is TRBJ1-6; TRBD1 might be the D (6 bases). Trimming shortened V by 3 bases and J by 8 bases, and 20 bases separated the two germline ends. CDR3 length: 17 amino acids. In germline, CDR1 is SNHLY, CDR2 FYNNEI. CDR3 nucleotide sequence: TGTGCCAGCAGTGATAGCGTGACAGGAGGGGAGGATTCACCCCTCCACTTT. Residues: CASSDSVTGGEDSPLHF. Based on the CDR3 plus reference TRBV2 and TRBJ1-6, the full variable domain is EPEVTQTPSHQVTQMGQEVILRCVPISNHLYFYWYRQILGQKVEFLVSFYNNEISEKSEIFDDQFSVERPDGSNFTLKIRSTKLEDSAMYFCASSDSVTGGEDSPLHFGNGTRLTVT.

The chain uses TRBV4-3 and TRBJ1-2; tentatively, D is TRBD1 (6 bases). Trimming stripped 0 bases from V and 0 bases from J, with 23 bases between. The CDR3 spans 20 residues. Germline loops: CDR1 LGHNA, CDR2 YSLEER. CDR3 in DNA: TGCGCCAGCAGCCAAGATAACGACAGGAGCTTACTAACCGCTAACTATGGCTACACCTTC. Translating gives CASSQDNDRSLLTANYGYTF.

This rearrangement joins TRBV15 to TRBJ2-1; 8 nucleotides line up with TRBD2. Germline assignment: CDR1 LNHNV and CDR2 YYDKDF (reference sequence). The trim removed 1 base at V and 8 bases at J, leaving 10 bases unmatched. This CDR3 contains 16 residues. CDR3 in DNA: TGTGCCACCAGCAGAGCGGGGACTAGAAGTTTGGATGAGCAGTTCTTC. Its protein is CATSRAGTRSLDEQFF.

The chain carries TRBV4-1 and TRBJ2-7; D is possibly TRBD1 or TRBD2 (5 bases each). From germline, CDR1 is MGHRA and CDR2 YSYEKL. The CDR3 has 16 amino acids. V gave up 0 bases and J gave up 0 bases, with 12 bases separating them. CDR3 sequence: CASSQDEGFISYEQYF. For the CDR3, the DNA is TGCGCCAGCAGCCAAGATGAGGGGTTTATCTCCTACGAGCAGTACTTC.

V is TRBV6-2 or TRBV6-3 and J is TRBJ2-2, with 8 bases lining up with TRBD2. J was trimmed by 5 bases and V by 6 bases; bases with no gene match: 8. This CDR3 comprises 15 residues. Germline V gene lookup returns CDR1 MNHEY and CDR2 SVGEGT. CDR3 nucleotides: TGTGCCAGCAGCTATCTTGCGGGGGGAACCGGGGAGCTGTTTTTT. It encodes CASSYLAGGTGELFF.

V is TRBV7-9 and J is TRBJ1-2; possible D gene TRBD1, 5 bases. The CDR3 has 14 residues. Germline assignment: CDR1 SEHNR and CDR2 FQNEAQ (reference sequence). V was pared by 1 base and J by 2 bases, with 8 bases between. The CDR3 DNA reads TGTGCCAGCAGCTTAGTGGGGGTAAACTATGGCTACACCTTC. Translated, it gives CASSLVGVNYGYTF.

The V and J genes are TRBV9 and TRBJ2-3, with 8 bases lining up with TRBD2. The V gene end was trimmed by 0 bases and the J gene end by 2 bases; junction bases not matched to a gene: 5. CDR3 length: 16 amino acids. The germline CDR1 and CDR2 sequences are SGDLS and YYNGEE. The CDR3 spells CASSVVASGYTDTQYF. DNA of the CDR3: TGTGCCAGCAGCGTAGTGGCTAGCGGGTACACAGATACGCAGTATTTT.

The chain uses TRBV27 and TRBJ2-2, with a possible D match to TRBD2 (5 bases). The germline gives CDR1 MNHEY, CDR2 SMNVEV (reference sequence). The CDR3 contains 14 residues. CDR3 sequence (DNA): TGTGCAGCGGCCGAAATTATGAACACCGGGGAGCTGTTTTTT. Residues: CAAAEIMNTGELFF.

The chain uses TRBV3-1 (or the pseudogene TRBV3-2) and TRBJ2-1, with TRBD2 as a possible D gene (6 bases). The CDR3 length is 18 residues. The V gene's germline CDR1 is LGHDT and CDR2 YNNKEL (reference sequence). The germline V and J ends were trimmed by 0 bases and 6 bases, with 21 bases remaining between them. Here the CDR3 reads CASSQDFQSLWDSNEQFF. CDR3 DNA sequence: TGTGCCAGCAGCCAAGACTTTCAGAGCTTATGGGACTCCAATGAGCAGTTCTTC.

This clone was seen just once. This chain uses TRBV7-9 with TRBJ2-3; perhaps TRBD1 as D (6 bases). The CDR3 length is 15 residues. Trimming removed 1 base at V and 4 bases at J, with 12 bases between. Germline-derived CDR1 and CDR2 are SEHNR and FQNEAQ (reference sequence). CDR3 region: CASSLVGALADTQYF. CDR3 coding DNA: TGTGCCAGCAGCTTAGTGGGGGCCCTAGCAGATACGCAGTATTTT.

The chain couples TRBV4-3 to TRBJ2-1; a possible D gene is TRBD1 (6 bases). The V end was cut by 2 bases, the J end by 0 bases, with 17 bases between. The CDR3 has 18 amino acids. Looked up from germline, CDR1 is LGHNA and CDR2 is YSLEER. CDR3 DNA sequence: TGCGCCAGCAGCCAACGTGACCCGGACAGAGACTCCTACAATGAGCAGTTCTTC. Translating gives CASSQRDPDRDSYNEQFF.

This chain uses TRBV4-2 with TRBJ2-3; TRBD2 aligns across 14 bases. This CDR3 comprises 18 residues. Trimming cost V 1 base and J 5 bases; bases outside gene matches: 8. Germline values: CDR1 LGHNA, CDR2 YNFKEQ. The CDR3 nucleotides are TGTGCCAGCAGCCAAGCCCGACTAGCGGGGGGGCAGAAAGATACGCAGTATTTT. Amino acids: CASSQARLAGGQKDTQYF.

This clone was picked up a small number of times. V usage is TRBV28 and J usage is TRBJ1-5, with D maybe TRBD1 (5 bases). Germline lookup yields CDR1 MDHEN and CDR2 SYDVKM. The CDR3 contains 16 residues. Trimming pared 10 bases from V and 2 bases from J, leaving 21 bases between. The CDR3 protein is CAIREGTGGGNQPQHF. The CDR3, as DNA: TGTGCCATCAGGGAAGGAACCGGGGGAGGCAATCAGCCCCAGCATTTT.

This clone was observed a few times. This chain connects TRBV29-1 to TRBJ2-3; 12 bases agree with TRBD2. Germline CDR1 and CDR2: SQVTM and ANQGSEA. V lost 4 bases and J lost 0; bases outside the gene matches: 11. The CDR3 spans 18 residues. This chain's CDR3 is CSVARRLAGETSTDTQYF. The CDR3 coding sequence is TGCAGCGTTGCTAGGCGACTAGCGGGGGAGACTAGCACAGATACGCAGTATTTT.

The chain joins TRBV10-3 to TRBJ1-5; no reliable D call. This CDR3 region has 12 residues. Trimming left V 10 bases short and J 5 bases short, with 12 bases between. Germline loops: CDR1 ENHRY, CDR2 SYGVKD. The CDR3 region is CATKSRDQPQHF. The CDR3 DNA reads TGTGCCACAAAATCCCGGGATCAGCCCCAGCATTTT.

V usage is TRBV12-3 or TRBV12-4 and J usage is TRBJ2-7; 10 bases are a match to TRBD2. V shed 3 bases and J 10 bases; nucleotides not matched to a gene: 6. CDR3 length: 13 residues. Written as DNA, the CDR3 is TGTGCCAGCAGTTTGGGGACTAGCGTCTATCAGTACGTC. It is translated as CASSLGTSVYQYV.

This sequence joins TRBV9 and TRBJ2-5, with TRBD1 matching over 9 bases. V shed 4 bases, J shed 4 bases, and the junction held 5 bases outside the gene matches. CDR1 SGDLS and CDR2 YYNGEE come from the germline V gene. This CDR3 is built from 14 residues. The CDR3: CASSSGTGRETQYF. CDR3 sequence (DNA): TGTGCCAGCAGCTCCGGGACAGGGAGAGAGACCCAGTACTTC. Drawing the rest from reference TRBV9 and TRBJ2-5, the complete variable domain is DSGVTQTPKHLITATGQRVTLRCSPRSGDLSVYWYQQSLDQGLQFLIQYYNGEERAKGNILERFSAQQFPDLHSELNLSSLELGDSALYFCASSSGTGRETQYFGPGTRLLVL.